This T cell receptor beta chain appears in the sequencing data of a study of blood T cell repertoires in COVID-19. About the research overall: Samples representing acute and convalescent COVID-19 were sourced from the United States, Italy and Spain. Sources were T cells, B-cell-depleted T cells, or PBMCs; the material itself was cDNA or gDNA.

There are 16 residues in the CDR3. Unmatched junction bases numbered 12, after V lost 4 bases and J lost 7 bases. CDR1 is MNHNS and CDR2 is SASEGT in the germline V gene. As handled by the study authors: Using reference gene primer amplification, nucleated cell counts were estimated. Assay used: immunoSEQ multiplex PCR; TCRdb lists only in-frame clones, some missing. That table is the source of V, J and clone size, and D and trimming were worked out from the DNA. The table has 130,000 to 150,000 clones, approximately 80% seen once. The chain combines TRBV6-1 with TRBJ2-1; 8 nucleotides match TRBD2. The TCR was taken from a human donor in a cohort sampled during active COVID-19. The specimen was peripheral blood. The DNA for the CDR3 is TGTGCCAGCAGTGTCATACGGGGGGGCGTTTTGAATGAGCAGTTCTTC. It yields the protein CASSVIRGGVLNEQFF.